A single sample gave rise to the 25 T cell receptor beta chains below, sequenced in a study of T cell responses to AZD1222 COVID-19 vaccine. Assay: immunoSEQ multiplex PCR; the TCRdb copy retains only in-frame clones and omits some. The sample includes 150,000 to 160,000 clones, roughly nine tenths of them seen just once. The sample was peripheral blood, taken 28 days after the second AZD1222 dose. These receptors originate from an adult who received the AZD1222 COVID-19 vaccine.

This chain uses TRBV7-6 with TRBJ2-5; 8 nucleotides match TRBD2. This CDR3 has 14 residues. Germline V gene data show CDR1 as SGHVS and CDR2 as FNYEAQ. With 1 base clipped from V and 5 bases from J, the junction kept 3 bases outside the gene matches. The CDR3 sequence: CASSLDRGGETQYF. The CDR3 coding sequence is TGTGCCAGCAGCTTAGACCGGGGGGGGGAGACCCAGTACTTC.

The rearrangement links TRBV15 to TRBJ2-7; 8 positions agree with TRBD2. The length of the CDR3 is 16 residues. The V gene's germline CDR1 is LNHNV and CDR2 YYDKDF (reference sequence). The V gene end was trimmed by 0 bases and the J gene end by 5 bases; junction bases not matched to a gene: 9. The CDR3 region is CATSRELGTRGNEQYF. The CDR3, as DNA: TGTGCCACCAGCAGAGAGTTAGGGACTAGAGGAAACGAGCAGTACTTC. Looking up the rest from reference TRBV15 and TRBJ2-7 gives the full variable domain: DAMVIQNPRYQVTQFGKPVTLSCSQTLNHNVMYWYQQKSSQAPKLLFHYYDKDFNNEADTPDNFQSRRPNTSFCFLDIRSPGLGDTAMYLCATSRELGTRGNEQYFGPGTRLTVT.

A note on this clone: The junction does not match germline at one end; this may be a read error. The V call is TRBV29-1, the J call TRBJ2-1; D might be TRBD2 (6 bases). The germline gives CDR1 SQVTM, CDR2 ANQGSEA. The CDR3 contains 11 residues. CDR3 protein: CSVELWRGRLF. CDR3 coding DNA: TGCAGCGTTGAATTGTGGAGGGGTAGGCTCTTC.

The chain combines TRBV3-1 (or the pseudogene TRBV3-2) with TRBJ1-6; D uncertain. The V and J ends lost 4 bases and 0 bases respectively, with 13 bases between them. Germline CDR1 is LGHDT and CDR2 is YNNKEL (reference sequence). CDR3 length: 17 residues. DNA for the CDR3: TGTGCCAGCAGCCGGTCAGGAGGGAGCTCCTATAATTCACCCCTCCACTTT. It specifies CASSRSGGSSYNSPLHF.

This chain uses TRBV30 with TRBJ1-5; 7 positions match TRBD1. Trimming cost V 2 bases and J 7 bases; bases outside gene matches: 5. Germline-derived CDR1 and CDR2 are GTSNPN and SVGIG (reference sequence). There are 13 residues in the CDR3. The CDR3 reads CAWSRDSEQPQHF. The DNA for the CDR3 is TGTGCCTGGAGTAGGGACAGCGAACAGCCCCAGCATTTT.

This clone was seen a single time. The chain carries TRBV6-1 and TRBJ1-1, with 8 bases lining up with TRBD1. The CDR3 sequence is 14 residues long. Germline CDR1 and CDR2: MNHNS and SASEGT. The V gene end was trimmed by 6 bases and the J gene end by 2 bases; junction bases not matched to a gene: 5. The CDR3 is CASSPQGGNTEAFF. The CDR3 DNA reads as TGTGCCAGCAGCCCACAGGGGGGTAACACTGAAGCTTTCTTT.

The gene calls are TRBV7-2 and TRBJ1-2, with D perhaps matching TRBD1 (5 bases). The germline V gene has CDR1 SGHTA and CDR2 FQGNSA. The CDR3 has 14 residues. V lost 1 base and J 4 bases, leaving 10 bases between the germline ends. CDR3 sequence reads: CASSLGDVTYGYTF. DNA of the CDR3: TGTGCCAGCAGCTTAGGGGACGTCACCTATGGCTACACCTTC.

The CDR3 nucleotides read TGTGCCAGCAGTTTATCAGTAGCGGGCAATGAGCAGTTCTTC. It encodes CASSLSVAGNEQFF. The J gene is TRBJ2-1, the V gene TRBV27, with 7 bases lining up with TRBD2. Trimming took 0 bases from V and 6 from J; bases not matched to a gene: 2. The germline CDR1 and CDR2 sequences are MNHEY and SMNVEV (reference sequence). The CDR3 covers 14 residues.

The chain carries TRBV28 and TRBJ2-7; no reliable D call. Trimming took off 5 bases at V and 7 bases at J, with 9 bases between the two ends. CDR1 is MDHEN and CDR2 is SYDVKM in the germline V gene. This CDR3 spans 11 amino acids. CDR3 protein: CASSPLEEQYF. The CDR3 region has the DNA TGTGCCAGCAGTCCCCTCGAAGAGCAGTACTTC.

V and J are TRBV7-9 and TRBJ1-1; tentative D call: TRBD1 (6 bases). The length of the CDR3 is 15 residues. Trimming left V 1 base short and J 5 bases short, with 14 bases between. Germline loops: CDR1 SEHNR, CDR2 FQNEAQ (reference sequence). The CDR3 DNA reads as TGTGCCAGCAGCTTAGTCGGGGGGCGGTTTACTGAAGCTTTCTTT. Its translation: CASSLVGGRFTEAFF.

This chain uses TRBV7-4 with TRBJ1-1, with D perhaps TRBD1 (5 bases). The CDR3 runs to 14 residues. Trimming left V 8 bases short and J 5 bases short, with 18 bases between. Per the germline V gene, CDR1 is SGHVT and CDR2 is SQSDAQ. The CDR3 DNA sequence: TGTGCCAGCCCTGCTATGACAGAGAGGACTGAAGCTTTCTTT. This gives the protein CASPAMTERTEAFF. The complete variable domain, with remaining parts taken from reference TRBV7-4 and TRBJ1-1, reads GAGVSQSPRYKVAKRGRDVALRCDSISGHVTLYWYRQTLGQGSEVLTYSQSDAQRDKSGRPSGRFSAERPERSVSTLKIQRTEQGDSAVYLCASPAMTERTEAFFGQGTRLTVV.

The chain combines TRBV30 with TRBJ2-1; D is unresolved. Trimming cost V 3 bases and J 4 bases, with 7 bases left between them. The CDR3 length is 12 residues. Germline-derived CDR1 and CDR2 are GTSNPN and SVGIG (reference sequence). CDR3 residues: CAWRRGYNEQFF. CDR3 DNA sequence: TGTGCCTGGAGGAGAGGTTACAATGAGCAGTTCTTC.

The rearrangement links TRBV3-1 (or the pseudogene TRBV3-2) to TRBJ2-2; unclear D gene. In germline, CDR1 is LGHDT, CDR2 YNNKEL (reference sequence). The CDR3 runs to 17 residues. Trimming left V 5 bases short and J 0 bases short, with 16 bases between. DNA of the CDR3: TGTGCCAGCAGCTGGACCTGGACCGGATCGAACACCGGGGAGCTGTTTTTT. Translating gives CASSWTWTGSNTGELFF.

The gene calls are TRBV5-6 and TRBJ2-1; 9 bases agree with TRBD2. The CDR3 runs to 19 residues. Unmatched junction bases numbered 15, after V lost 4 bases and J lost 1 base. Germline V CDR1 and CDR2: SGHDT, YYEEEE. The chain's CDR3 is CASSPRATRLAESYNEQFF. In nucleotides, the CDR3 is TGTGCCAGCAGCCCCCGCGCAACCCGACTAGCGGAGTCCTACAATGAGCAGTTCTTC.

The chain is built from TRBV4-1 and TRBJ2-2; 8 nucleotides agree with TRBD2. This CDR3 contains 17 residues. CDR1 and CDR2 from the germline V gene are MGHRA and YSYEKL. The V segment lost 5 bases and the J segment 2 bases; nucleotides outside the gene matches: 10. The CDR3 loop is CASSWHGLAANTGELFF. CDR3 DNA sequence: TGCGCCAGCAGCTGGCATGGACTAGCTGCAAACACCGGGGAGCTGTTTTTT.

V gene TRBV27 combines with J gene TRBJ2-7; no definite D call. The CDR3 sequence is 14 residues long. V was trimmed by 8 bases and J by 5 bases, leaving 19 bases between them. Per germline, CDR1 MNHEY and CDR2 SMNVEV (reference sequence). CDR3 protein: CASRSQFKLDEQYF. The CDR3 DNA sequence: TGTGCCAGCCGATCACAGTTCAAGCTGGACGAGCAGTACTTC.

The chain employs TRBV2 and TRBJ1-1; D remains ambiguous. Trimming stripped 5 bases from V and 6 bases from J, with 16 bases between. Germline-derived CDR1 and CDR2 are SNHLY and FYNNEI. CDR3 length: 14 residues. CDR3 in DNA: TGTGCCAGCAGTCCCAGTTGGGCCCTCCCTGAAGCTTTCTTT. Protein product: CASSPSWALPEAFF.

The chain combines TRBV6-5 with TRBJ1-5; a weak D match, TRBD1 (5 bases). In germline, CDR1 is MNHEY, CDR2 SVGAGI. There are 13 residues in the CDR3. Between the trimmed V and J ends, which lost 5 bases and 3 bases, there was a span of 8 bases. CDR3 sequence reads: CASSRGINQPQHF. In DNA, the CDR3 is TGTGCCAGCAGTCGGGGGATCAATCAGCCCCAGCATTTT.

V and J are TRBV18 and TRBJ2-5; the D is unclear. V dropped 2 bases and J dropped 5 bases, with 12 bases sitting between them. The CDR3 extends over 14 amino acids. Germline lookup yields CDR1 KGHSH and CDR2 LQKENI. The CDR3 here is CASSPVREGETQYF. The DNA for the CDR3 is TGTGCCAGCTCACCAGTCCGAGAAGGGGAGACCCAGTACTTC.

The V gene is TRBV14, the J gene TRBJ1-3, with a weak D call TRBD1 (6 bases). Germline CDR1 SGHDN, CDR2 FVKESK. This CDR3 spans 13 amino acids. Deletions cut 4 bases from V and 8 bases from J, with 12 bases between. The CDR3 reads CASSLQGIHTIYF. CDR3 nucleotides: TGTGCCAGCAGCCTGCAGGGGATACACACCATATATTTT.

V gene TRBV6-1 combines with J gene TRBJ1-5; D not resolved. The germline V gene has CDR1 MNHNS and CDR2 SASEGT. V gave up 0 bases and J gave up 1 base, with 16 bases separating them. The CDR3 has 18 residues. The CDR3, as DNA: TGTGCCAGCAGTGAAGCAATCCCTTTGACAAGAAGCAATCAGCCCCAGCATTTT. Translated: CASSEAIPLTRSNQPQHF.

The V call is TRBV30, the J call TRBJ1-5; no definite D call. Deletions cut 1 base from V and 2 bases from J, with 12 bases between. There are 15 residues in the CDR3. The germline V gene encodes CDR1 GTSNPN and CDR2 SVGIG (reference sequence). The CDR3 here is CAWSEYGMGNQPQHF. DNA of the CDR3: TGTGCCTGGAGTGAATACGGAATGGGCAATCAGCCCCAGCATTTT.

The rearrangement uses TRBV4-2 and TRBJ2-3; 10 bases line up with TRBD2. The CDR3 has 17 amino acids. V lost 1 base and J lost 7; bases outside the gene matches: 11. The germline V gene has CDR1 LGHNA and CDR2 YNFKEQ. The CDR3 region is CASSQGSSGSRFYTQYF. The CDR3 bases are TGTGCCAGCAGCCAAGGGTCTAGCGGGAGTCGGTTTTATACGCAGTATTTT.

The chain recombines TRBV3-1 (or the pseudogene TRBV3-2) with TRBJ1-4; 7 bases line up with TRBD1. CDR1 and CDR2 from the germline V gene are LGHDT and YNNKEL (reference sequence). V gave up 3 bases and J gave up 7 bases; unmatched junction bases: 11. The CDR3 length is 16 residues. CDR3 sequence reads: CASSQRQGMVGEKLFF. In nucleotides, the CDR3 is TGTGCCAGCAGCCAGCGACAGGGAATGGTTGGTGAAAAACTGTTTTTT.

The chain uses TRBV4-2 and TRBJ1-2, with 7 bases fitting TRBD1. The CDR3 spans 17 residues. With V trimmed by 4 bases and J by 4 bases, 15 bases remained unmatched. Germline CDR1 is LGHNA and CDR2 is YNFKEQ. The CDR3 sequence: CASSREIPGQRTYGYTF. The CDR3 DNA reads as TGTGCCAGCAGCCGAGAGATACCGGGACAGCGAACCTATGGCTACACCTTC.